One and the same sample provided the 5 T cell receptor beta chains below, sequenced in a study of shared clonotypes between healthy human individuals. Assay used: immunoSEQ multiplex PCR; TCRdb lists only in-frame clones, some missing. The data contain some 380,000 clones, 90% to 98% of them singletons. Sequencing was carried out using memory CD8+ T cells sorted from blood. Subset in this sample: CD45RO+ cells pooled with CCR7-negative TemRA cells. These receptors were taken from a man aged 25-40 years in good health.

This rearrangement joins TRBV11-2 to TRBJ1-3; D unresolved. The CDR3 loop spans 13 amino acids. Germline V CDR1 and CDR2: SGHAT, FQNNGV. Trimming pared 1 base from V and 7 bases from J, leaving 8 bases between. Here the CDR3 DNA reads TGTGCCAGCAGCTTAGGGGCGGGGAACACCATATATTTT. Translating it yields CASSLGAGNTIYF.

This clone has only one observation. The V gene is TRBV19, the J gene TRBJ1-2; 8 nucleotides align to TRBD1. CDR3 size: 13 residues. Germline V gene sequence: CDR1 LNHDA, CDR2 SQIVND (reference sequence). J lost 5 bases, V lost 6 bases, and 5 bases had no gene match. The DNA of the CDR3 is TGTGCCAGTAGCCGGGACAGGCTTTATGGCTACACCTTC. Translation: CASSRDRLYGYTF.

The rearrangement links TRBV18 to TRBJ1-4; no clear D gene. Trimming stripped 2 bases from V and 5 bases from J, with 6 bases between. Germline V CDR1 and CDR2: KGHSH, LQKENI. This CDR3 has 13 residues. The CDR3 loop reads CASSPIGNEKLFF. In nucleotides, the CDR3 is TGTGCCAGCTCACCAATTGGCAATGAAAAACTGTTTTTT.

This chain connects TRBV2 to TRBJ1-2, with 7 bases matching TRBD1. The CDR3 runs to 13 residues. Germline lookup yields CDR1 SNHLY and CDR2 FYNNEI. Unmatched junction bases numbered 6, after V lost 7 bases and J lost 4 bases. The CDR3 sequence: CASMEGQIYGYTF. DNA for the CDR3: TGTGCCAGCATGGAGGGACAGATCTATGGCTACACCTTC. Variable domain in full (rest from reference TRBV2 and TRBJ1-2): EPEVTQTPSHQVTQMGQEVILRCVPISNHLYFYWYRQILGQKVEFLVSFYNNEISEKSEIFDDQFSVERPDGSNFTLKIRSTKLEDSAMYFCASMEGQIYGYTFGSGTRLTVV.

The chain links TRBV27 to TRBJ2-5; no definite D call. The V end was cut by 6 bases, the J end by 4 bases, with 12 bases between. Germline V lookup: CDR1 MNHEY, CDR2 SMNVEV (reference sequence). The CDR3 sequence is 13 residues long. The CDR3 sequence: CASRRVGVETQYF. In DNA form, the CDR3 reads TGTGCCAGCAGAAGGGTGGGTGTAGAGACCCAGTACTTC.